The entry below describes one TCR beta chain. The CDR3 runs to 14 residues. Trimming removed 2 bases at V and 10 bases at J, with 12 bases between. The germline V gene has CDR1 SEHNR and CDR2 FQNEAQ (reference sequence). This sample was included in a study of CD8 T cells in Susac syndrome. The RNA, about 0.5 to 1 ug, was put through reverse transcription using random hexamers. TCRdb re-analysed the immunoSEQ multiplex PCR reads in MiXCR, keeping a single row per CDR3 protein. The top ten clones hold 0.52% of a sample with around 80,000 distinct CDR3 sequences, approximately 93% of them seen once. Sequencing used CD8+ T cells from PBMCs. This chain connects TRBV7-9 to TRBJ1-6, with D possibly matching TRBD1 (5 bases). The receptor was isolated from a human donor with Susac syndrome. The CDR3 is CASSLPDSQSPLHF. CDR3 in DNA: TGTGCCAGCAGCTTACCAGACAGCCAATCACCCCTCCACTTT.